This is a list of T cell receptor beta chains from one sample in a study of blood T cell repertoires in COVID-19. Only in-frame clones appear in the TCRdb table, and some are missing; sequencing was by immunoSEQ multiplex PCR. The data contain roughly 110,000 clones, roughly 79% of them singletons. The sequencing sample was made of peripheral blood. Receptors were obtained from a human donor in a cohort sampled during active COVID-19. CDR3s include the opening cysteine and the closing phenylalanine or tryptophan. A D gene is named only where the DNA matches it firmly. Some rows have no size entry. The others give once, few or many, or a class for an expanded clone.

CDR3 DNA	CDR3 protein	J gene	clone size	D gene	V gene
TGTGCCAGCAGATTACTAGGGGAGCAGTTCTTC	CASRLLGEQFF	TRBJ2-1	NA	NA	TRBV6-5
TGTGCCAGCAGCCTTTACGGTAGTAGCTCCTACGAGCAGTACTTC	CASSLYGSSSYEQYF	TRBJ2-7	once	NA	TRBV7-2
TGTGCCAGCATTTTACAAACAGGGTTGGAGCAGTACTTC	CASILQTGLEQYF	TRBJ2-7	NA	NA	TRBV6-6
TGTGCCAGCAGCATGTTGTTCGGGACTTACAATGAGCAGTTCTTC	CASSMLFGTYNEQFF	TRBJ2-1	NA	NA	TRBV21-1
TGTGCCAGCAGCTCCCAGACAGGACTAGCTGGAAACACCATATATTTT	CASSSQTGLAGNTIYF	TRBJ1-3	NA	NA	TRBV9
TGTGCCACCAGTGACCAGACGGGACAGGAAACCTACGAGCAGTACTTC	CATSDQTGQETYEQYF	TRBJ2-7	NA	TRBD1	TRBV24-1
TGTGCCAGCAGCGTAGTAGCGGGAACAACCGGGGAGCTGTTTTTT	CASSVVAGTTGELFF	TRBJ2-2	once	TRBD2	TRBV9
TGTGCCAGCAGCGCAGGGACTGACTCGAACACTGAAGCTTTCTTT	CASSAGTDSNTEAFF	TRBJ1-1	NA	NA	TRBV9
TGTGCCAGCATCCTACCAAACACTGAAGCTTTCTTT	CASILPNTEAFF	TRBJ1-1	NA	NA	TRBV3-1/TRBV3-2
TGTGCCAGCAGCTTGGGGGGAGGAACTCCCTCCTACGAGCAGTACTTC	CASSLGGGTPSYEQYF	TRBJ2-7	NA	NA	TRBV5-4
TGTGCCAGCAGTAGGGGGGGTTACGAGCAGTACTTC	CASSRGGYEQYF	TRBJ2-7	NA	NA	TRBV6-5
TGTGCCAGTGGGACAGGGAGCAATCAGCCCCAGCATTTT	CASGTGSNQPQHF	TRBJ1-5	NA	TRBD1	TRBV19
TGTGCCAGCAAATCGGAGGGTTCGGGAAACACCATATATTTT	CASKSEGSGNTIYF	TRBJ1-3	once	NA	TRBV2
TGTGCCAGTAGTATAGTACCCCAGCAGGGCGGCACAGATACGCAGTATTTT	CASSIVPQQGGTDTQYF	TRBJ2-3	NA	NA	TRBV19
TGTGCCAACTTTCGGATTTGCGGGAGTTGCAATGAGCAGTTCTTC	CANFRICGSCNEQFF	TRBJ2-1	NA	NA	TRBV21-1
TGTGCCTGGAGCTACGACAGGGGCAATCAGCCCCAGCATTTT	CAWSYDRGNQPQHF	TRBJ1-5	few	TRBD1	TRBV30
TGTGCCAGCAGCTTGGGGCCCCTAGGGGCCCAGTACTTC	CASSLGPLGAQYF	TRBJ2-5	once	NA	TRBV5-6
TGTGCCAGCAGTATGTCCGGGAGGCGCAATGAGCAGTTCTTC	CASSMSGRRNEQFF	TRBJ2-1	NA	TRBD2	TRBV6-5
TGTGCCAGCAGTTTATCACAGGGGATCGGGTCCTATAATTCACCCCTCCACTTT	CASSLSQGIGSYNSPLHF	TRBJ1-6	NA	TRBD1	TRBV28
TGTGCCAGCAGCCAACCGCAGGGAACCCTTAATTCACCCCTCCACTTT	CASSQPQGTLNSPLHF	TRBJ1-6	NA	NA	TRBV3-1/TRBV3-2
TGTGCCAGCAGCTCCTCAGGGGTATACACTGAAGCTTTCTTT	CASSSSGVYTEAFF	TRBJ1-1	NA	NA	TRBV7-2
TGTGCCAGTAGTAGTGGGGGCGACTATGGCTACACCTTC	CASSSGGDYGYTF	TRBJ1-2	NA	NA	TRBV19
TGTGCCTGGAGTTCCCAGCGGACTAGCGCCGAGACCCAGTACTTC	CAWSSQRTSAETQYF	TRBJ2-5	NA	TRBD2	TRBV30
TGTGCCAGCAGCTTAGTAAGAACCGGGACAGGGGGCATGAGGACCTTC	CASSLVRTGTGGMRTF	TRBJ1-2	NA	TRBD1	TRBV11-3
TGTGCCAGTACCACTTACTATGGCTACACCTTC	CASTTYYGYTF	TRBJ1-2	NA	NA	TRBV19
TGTGCCAGCAGTCCGATCAAGGACAGGGACCGGGGGAAGGCTGAAGCTTTCTTT	CASSPIKDRDRGKAEAFF	TRBJ1-1	NA	TRBD1	TRBV6-6
TGTGCCAGCAGTTACTCGGTGAGGCAGGGGAATAACCACGAGCAGTACTTC	CASSYSVRQGNNHEQYF	TRBJ2-7	NA	NA	TRBV6-8
TGCGCCAGCAGTGGGGCCGGGACTAGTTCGGCTATTAGCTCCTACGAGCAGTACTTC	CASSGAGTSSAISSYEQYF	TRBJ2-7	NA	TRBD2	TRBV10-1
TGTGCCAGCAGTTACGGAGCTAGCCGCGAGACCCAGTACTTC	CASSYGASRETQYF	TRBJ2-5	once	NA	TRBV6-5
TGCAGCGGTTGGGACAGCACCTTCTATGGCTACACCTTC	CSGWDSTFYGYTF	TRBJ1-2	NA	TRBD1	TRBV29-1
TGTGCCAGCGCTGCGGGGCGTAATTCACCCCTCCACTTT	CASAAGRNSPLHF	TRBJ1-6	once	NA	TRBV7-3
TGCGCCAGCAGCTTCGACCGGACAGGGGGGAACACTGAAGCTTTCTTT	CASSFDRTGGNTEAFF	TRBJ1-1	NA	TRBD1	TRBV5-1
TGTGCCAGTAGTATAAGACAGGGGGCGAACAACATGAACACTGAAGCTTTCTTT	CASSIRQGANNMNTEAFF	TRBJ1-1	few	TRBD1	TRBV19
TGTGCCAGCAGGCCCCTCCCGGGTAATGAGCAGTTCTTC	CASRPLPGNEQFF	TRBJ2-1	NA	NA	TRBV6-5
TGTGCCAGCAGCTCGGACAGGGGCGGCAATCAGCCCCAGCATTTT	CASSSDRGGNQPQHF	TRBJ1-5	NA	TRBD1	TRBV7-2
TGTGCCAGCAGCCTGGGACAGGGCTACAATGAGCAGTTCTTC	CASSLGQGYNEQFF	TRBJ2-1	few	TRBD1	TRBV5-8
TGTGCCTGGAGTGCAGGGGGCCAAGAGACCCAGTACTTC	CAWSAGGQETQYF	TRBJ2-5	NA	TRBD1	TRBV30
TGTGCCAGCAGTCGGTCAGGGTTGATAACCGGGGAGCTGTTTTTT	CASSRSGLITGELFF	TRBJ2-2	NA	NA	TRBV7-2
TGTGCCAGCAGCCCGGGCGGGGACCACTTGAACACTGAAGCTTTCTTT	CASSPGGDHLNTEAFF	TRBJ1-1	NA	NA	TRBV5-6
TGCGCCAGCAGCCAAGATCACGGACTAGCGGGAGCTGAGCAGTTCTTC	CASSQDHGLAGAEQFF	TRBJ2-1	few	TRBD2	TRBV4-3
TGTGCCAGCAGGTCATTTATTGGCCCCAGGGGACCAACCGGGGAGCTGTTTTTT	CASRSFIGPRGPTGELFF	TRBJ2-2	NA	NA	TRBV28
TGTGCCAGAAGCTTGCCGTGGACTAGCGGATACACAGATACGCAGTATTTT	CARSLPWTSGYTDTQYF	TRBJ2-3	NA	TRBD2	TRBV5-3
TGTGCCAGTAGTCAAACAGGGGGTATGAACACTGAAGCTTTCTTT	CASSQTGGMNTEAFF	TRBJ1-1	few	TRBD1	TRBV19
TGTGCCTGGAGTCCCCCGACAGGGGTGGCGAGGGGCTACACCTTC	CAWSPPTGVARGYTF	TRBJ1-2	NA	TRBD1	TRBV30
TGTGCCACCAGTGATCCCGGACTAGCGGGAGTCCTGTTCTTC	CATSDPGLAGVLFF	TRBJ2-1	NA	TRBD2	TRBV24-1
TGTGCCAGCAGTTTACAGAGGAGGAACACTGAAGCTTTCTTT	CASSLQRRNTEAFF	TRBJ1-1	NA	NA	TRBV28
TGTGCTAGCAGCCCAAGCCTTAGCTCCTACGAGCAGTACTTC	CASSPSLSSYEQYF	TRBJ2-7	NA	NA	TRBV7-7
TGTGCCAGTAGTTTGCAGGGGGTCTGGAATCAGCCCCAGCATTTT	CASSLQGVWNQPQHF	TRBJ1-5	NA	TRBD1	TRBV19
TGTGCCAGCAGTTACCGCAGGCCGGCCTATAATTCACCCCTCCACTTT	CASSYRRPAYNSPLHF	TRBJ1-6	few	NA	TRBV6-5
TGTGCCAGCAGCGTAGCTGAGTCGGTCTACGAGCAGTACTTC	CASSVAESVYEQYF	TRBJ2-7	few	NA	TRBV9
TGTGCCTGGAAGTGGCGCTCGGGCACTGAAGCTTTCTTT	CAWKWRSGTEAFF	TRBJ1-1	NA	NA	TRBV30
TGCGCCAGCAGCCCACGACAGACAACTAATGAAAAACTGTTTTTT	CASSPRQTTNEKLFF	TRBJ1-4	NA	NA	TRBV4-3
TGTGCCACCAGCGACAGAATAGCGGGAACGGAGACCCAGTACTTC	CATSDRIAGTETQYF	TRBJ2-5	NA	TRBD2	TRBV24-1
TGTGCCAGCAGCCATGGACTAGCGGGGTCCCTCAGTGAGCAGTTCTTC	CASSHGLAGSLSEQFF	TRBJ2-1	NA	TRBD2	TRBV7-3
TGCAGCGTTGAACCCTACCTAGGGACTGTAGACAATGAGCAGTTCTTC	CSVEPYLGTVDNEQFF	TRBJ2-1	NA	NA	TRBV29-1
TGTGCCAGCAGTTTAAGGGGGAACACTGAAGCTTTCTTT	CASSLRGNTEAFF	TRBJ1-1	NA	NA	TRBV12-3/TRBV12-4
TGTGCCAGCAGTTACTCGCCGACAGGGAGCTATGGCTACACCTTC	CASSYSPTGSYGYTF	TRBJ1-2	NA	TRBD1	TRBV6-5
TGTGCCAGTAGGTTTTCCAACTCTGGAAACACCATATATTTT	CASRFSNSGNTIYF	TRBJ1-3	NA	NA	TRBV19
TGTGCCAGCAGCCAAGGACTAGCGGGGGTCTGGAATGAGCAGTTCTTC	CASSQGLAGVWNEQFF	TRBJ2-1	NA	TRBD2	TRBV3-1/TRBV3-2
TGTGCCAGCAGCTTGGCCAGGGGGTTCCACGAGCAGTACTTC	CASSLARGFHEQYF	TRBJ2-7	NA	TRBD1	TRBV7-2